What follows describes a single TCR beta chain. This record comes from a study of blood T cells in healthy people across ages. Trimming left V 5 bases short and J 3 bases short, with 15 bases between. Germline lookup yields CDR1 MDHEN and CDR2 SYDVKM. The CDR3 contains 15 residues. For the second PCR, which ran for about 7 to 11 cycles, a sample-barcoded 5' primer and a J-beta primer mix were used. Researchers report that a template-switch adaptor with 12 random nucleotides tagged each cDNA molecule. Each CDR3 protein gets one entry after TCRdb re-called the 5' RACE reads with MiXCR. The top ten hold roughly 24% of the sample, which has about 580,000 distinct CDR3 sequences, roughly 48% seen once.

The sequencing input was blood. The TCR comes from a man at least 80 years old in good health. The V call is TRBV28, the J call TRBJ2-3; D is unclear. CDR3 sequence (DNA): TGTGCCAGCAGTCCAGGTGCGCTAACAACAGATACGCAGTATTTT. Encoded protein: CASSPGALTTDTQYF.